Below are 16 T cell receptor beta chains sequenced from a single sample in a study of T cell responses to AZD1222 COVID-19 vaccine. Method: immunoSEQ multiplex PCR; TCRdb's copy keeps in-frame clones and lacks some. The sample lists 130,000 to 150,000 clones; 90% were seen once. Sequenced material: peripheral blood, taken on day 0 of AZD1222 vaccination. These receptors all come from an adult in good health.

This rearrangement joins TRBV11-2 to TRBJ2-1, with 8 bases identical to TRBD1. This CDR3 has 13 amino acids. V was clipped by 7 bases and J by 9 bases; unmatched bases: 8. CDR1 is SGHAT and CDR2 is FQNNGV in the germline V gene. The CDR3 DNA reads as TGTGCCAGCAACAGGGGGGCCCAGGGTGAGCAGTTCTTC. This gives the protein CASNRGAQGEQFF. Complete variable domain (other parts from reference TRBV11-2 and TRBJ2-1): EAGVAQSPRYKIIEKRQSVAFWCNPISGHATLYWYQQILGQGPKLLIQFQNNGVVDDSQLPKDRFSAERLKGVDSTLKIQPAKLEDSAVYLCASNRGAQGEQFFGPGTRLTVL.

V gene TRBV24-1 combines with J gene TRBJ2-5, with 11 bases that match TRBD2. The CDR3 has 15 amino acids. With V trimmed by 7 bases and J by 5 bases, 8 bases remained unmatched. Germline loops: CDR1 KGHDR, CDR2 SFDVKD. CDR3 region: CATSLGLAGGETQYF. CDR3 bases: TGTGCCACCAGCCTCGGGCTAGCGGGAGGTGAGACCCAGTACTTC.

The chain carries TRBV5-6 and TRBJ2-7, with a possible D match to TRBD1 (6 bases). The V end was cut by 0 bases, the J end by 5 bases, with 18 bases between. The CDR3 loop spans 16 amino acids. CDR1 is SGHDT and CDR2 is YYEEEE in the germline V gene. Here the CDR3 DNA reads TGTGCCAGCAGCTTGGTCGCAGGGGCCTACGGTGACGAGCAGTACTTC. It codes for CASSLVAGAYGDEQYF. Filled out from reference TRBV5-6 and TRBJ2-7, the complete variable domain reads DAGVTQSPTHLIKTRGQQVTLRCSPKSGHDTVSWYQQALGQGPQFIFQYYEEEERQRGNFPDRFSGHQFPNYSSELNVNALLLGDSALYLCASSLVAGAYGDEQYFGPGTRLTVT.

The chain combines TRBV14 with TRBJ2-1; D gene ambiguous. Trimming took 1 base from V and 9 from J, leaving 4 bases between them. Germline V CDR1 and CDR2: SGHDN, FVKESK. CDR3 length equals 11 residues. CDR3 sequence: CASSQVVEQFF. As DNA, the CDR3 is TGTGCCAGCAGCCAAGTAGTTGAGCAGTTCTTC.

The V gene is TRBV3-1 (or the pseudogene TRBV3-2), the J gene TRBJ2-5, with a possible D match to TRBD1 (6 bases). Trimming took 3 bases from V and 6 from J, leaving 8 bases between them. The CDR3 covers 12 residues. The germline V gene encodes CDR1 LGHDT and CDR2 YNNKEL (reference sequence). This chain's CDR3 is CASSQTGQTQYF. In DNA, the CDR3 is TGTGCCAGCAGCCAGACAGGCCAGACCCAGTACTTC.

This chain links TRBV7-2 with TRBJ2-3, with 8 bases that match TRBD2. CDR3 length: 15 residues. Germline loops: CDR1 SGHTA, CDR2 FQGNSA. V shed 8 bases, J shed 2 bases, and the junction held 9 bases outside the gene matches. This chain's CDR3 is CASLRGAGDTDTQYF. CDR3 bases: TGTGCCAGCCTCCGGGGAGCGGGGGACACAGATACGCAGTATTTT.

The chain combines TRBV24-1 with TRBJ2-2; D is unclear. The CDR3 loop spans 12 amino acids. Germline CDR1 reads KGHDR; CDR2 reads SFDVKD. V was clipped by 9 bases and J by 4 bases, with 8 bases between them. CDR3 DNA: TGTGCCACCGCTACATCCACCGGGGAGCTGTTTTTT. This codes for CATATSTGELFF.

This clone came up once. The chain carries TRBV7-2 and TRBJ1-1; D is possibly TRBD1 (5 bases). CDR1 and CDR2 from the germline V gene are SGHTA and FQGNSA. V lost 1 base, J lost 7 bases, and 16 bases lay in between. The CDR3 is 15 amino acids. Written as DNA, the CDR3 is TGTGCCAGCAGCTTAGTGCTAGCGGGGACTAATGAAGCTTTCTTT. The encoded protein is CASSLVLAGTNEAFF.

This rearrangement joins TRBV4-1 to TRBJ1-1; no definite D call. V shed 0 bases and J shed 1 base, with 18 bases lying between them. CDR3 length: 18 residues. Germline values: CDR1 MGHRA, CDR2 YSYEKL. The CDR3, as DNA: TGCGCCAGCAGCCAAGAAGTTGGAAGGTGGTTAGGGAACACTGAAGCTTTCTTT. Translated: CASSQEVGRWLGNTEAFF.

The CDR3 DNA is TGTGCCAGCAGCTTGGGACAGGGGCTAGAGACCCAGTACTTC. Amino acids: CASSLGQGLETQYF. The chain joins TRBV5-8 to TRBJ2-5; 8 nucleotides line up with TRBD1. The CDR3 sequence is 14 residues long. CDR1 is SGHTS and CDR2 is YDEGEE in the germline V gene. The V segment lost 0 bases and the J segment 4 bases; nucleotides outside the gene matches: 2.

V and J are TRBV9 and TRBJ1-2; a weak D match, TRBD1 (6 bases). The CDR3 extends over 16 amino acids. Trimming shortened V by 0 bases and J by 8 bases, and 20 bases separated the two germline ends. The germline CDR1 and CDR2 sequences are SGDLS and YYNGEE. The CDR3 loop reads CASSVAIWYRVAGYTF. The CDR3 DNA reads TGTGCCAGCAGCGTAGCTATTTGGTACAGGGTGGCCGGCTACACCTTC.

V usage is TRBV7-9 and J usage is TRBJ2-7; tentatively, D is TRBD1 (6 bases). This CDR3 is built from 13 residues. From germline, CDR1 is SEHNR and CDR2 FQNEAQ (reference sequence). Between the trimmed V and J ends, which lost 4 bases and 9 bases, there was a span of 16 bases. The CDR3 sequence is CASSSGGQTGQYF. DNA of the CDR3: TGTGCCAGCAGCTCCGGAGGACAGACGGGGCAGTACTTC.

This sequence joins TRBV29-1 and TRBJ2-7, with a possible D match to TRBD2 (6 bases). CDR1 is SQVTM, CDR2 ANQGSEA, per germline. The V gene lost 4 bases and the J gene lost 6 bases, with 22 bases spanning the gap. CDR3 length: 15 residues. CDR3: CSVGVKERGGGEQYF. The CDR3 nucleotides are TGCAGCGTTGGAGTCAAGGAGAGGGGAGGCGGCGAGCAGTACTTC.

The J gene is TRBJ1-4, the V gene TRBV4-1, with a tentative D call TRBD1 (5 bases). Germline-derived CDR1 and CDR2 are MGHRA and YSYEKL. Trimming stripped 2 bases from V and 8 bases from J, with 15 bases between. The CDR3 is made up of 15 amino acids. CDR3 residues: CASSQYQFGAEKLFF. CDR3 coding DNA: TGCGCCAGCAGCCAATACCAATTTGGGGCCGAAAAACTGTTTTTT.

The rearrangement links TRBV30 to TRBJ1-1; D gene unclear. The germline V gene encodes CDR1 GTSNPN and CDR2 SVGIG (reference sequence). This CDR3 spans 14 amino acids. V was pared by 0 bases and J by 3 bases, with 11 bases between. The CDR3 spells CAWSVRRADTEAFF. CDR3 in DNA: TGTGCCTGGAGTGTACGTCGAGCGGACACTGAAGCTTTCTTT.

This rearrangement joins TRBV30 to TRBJ2-2; TRBD1 aligns across 9 bases. CDR3 size: 13 residues. Germline CDR1 and CDR2: GTSNPN and SVGIG (reference sequence). Trimming at V came to 5 bases and at J to 3 bases, leaving 1 base not matched to a gene. The CDR3 is CAWRTGDTGELFF. CDR3 bases: TGTGCCTGGCGGACAGGGGACACCGGGGAGCTGTTTTTT.